This is a list of T cell receptor beta chains from one sample in a study of beta chain features in type 1 diabetes. Assay: immunoSEQ multiplex PCR; the TCRdb copy retains only in-frame clones and omits some. The sample shows about 230,000 clones, 9.6% of them seen only once. Input material: naive CD4+ T cells from blood. These receptors were collected from a young woman in good health. Each CDR3 is given with its conserved first and last residue. Each record gives: clone size, V gene, CDR3 length, D gene, J gene, CDR3 DNA, CDR3 protein. The D gene is left open where the match is weak. Only part of the rows carry a size: once, few, many, or a class if the clone is expanded.

-	TRBV2	16	TRBD1	TRBJ1-3	TGTGCCAGCAGTGTCAAAGGACAGGCATCCGGAAACACCATATATTTT	CASSVKGQASGNTIYF
few	TRBV5-1	15	TRBD2	TRBJ2-1	TGCGCCAGCAGCTTGGTACCTAGCGGGGCCAATGAGCAGTTCTTC	CASSLVPSGANEQFF
few	TRBV25-1	15	TRBD1	TRBJ2-5	TGTGCCAGCAATCAACAGGGGGCCGGCCAAGAGACCCAGTACTTC	CASNQQGAGQETQYF
-	TRBV6-6	16	TRBD2	TRBJ2-5	TGTGCCAGCAGAGGCCGACTAGCGGAGCTCCAAGAGACCCAGTACTTC	CASRGRLAELQETQYF
-	TRBV5-1	14	TRBD2	TRBJ2-7	TGCGCCAGCAGCCTTAGCGGGAGAAGCTACGAGCAGTACTTC	CASSLSGRSYEQYF
-	TRBV29-1	13	-	TRBJ2-3	TGCAGCGTTGTCCGGGACACCACAGATACGCAGTATTTT	CSVVRDTTDTQYF
few	TRBV6-5	12	-	TRBJ1-2	TGTGCCAGCAGACTCGACAGTTATGGCTACACCTTC	CASRLDSYGYTF
few	TRBV5-4	13	-	TRBJ1-2	TGTGCCAGCACCTCCACCTCGGACTATGGCTACACCTTC	CASTSTSDYGYTF
few	TRBV5-4	16	-	TRBJ1-1	TGTGCCAGCAGCGGTGGACAGTCGGGCCCTTACACTGAAGCTTTCTTT	CASSGGQSGPYTEAFF
many	TRBV14	13	-	TRBJ2-1	TGTGCCAGCAGCCGCCGGGAAATCAATGAGCAGTTCTTC	CASSRREINEQFF
-	TRBV12-5	14	-	TRBJ1-5	TGTGCTAGTGGTTTGGGTCAGGGTTATCAGCCCCAGCATTTT	CASGLGQGYQPQHF
few	TRBV5-1	14	-	TRBJ2-7	TGCGCCAGCAGCCCCCGGACAGACTCCTACGAGCAGTACTTC	CASSPRTDSYEQYF
-	TRBV4-1	17	-	TRBJ1-2	TGCGCCAGCAGCCAACCCGACAGAGCAGATATAAACTATGGCTACACCTTC	CASSQPDRADINYGYTF
few	TRBV27	18	TRBD1	TRBJ2-1	TGTGCCAGCAGCCGACCAGGGGGTCAAACTAGACCCTACAATGAGCAGTTCTTC	CASSRPGGQTRPYNEQFF
-	TRBV6-1	12	-	TRBJ2-1	-	CASSEVGGGAFF
-	TRBV14	14	-	TRBJ1-1	TGTGCCAGCAGCCAAGTCCGGGGGTTCTCTGAAGCTTTCTTT	CASSQVRGFSEAFF
-	TRBV6-1	17	TRBD2	TRBJ2-3	TGTGCCAGCAGTGCTACCGGCGGGGGGCCGGGCACAGATACGCAGTATTTT	CASSATGGGPGTDTQYF
few	TRBV2	14	TRBD2	TRBJ2-7	TGTGCCAGCAGGCCGGGACTAGCGGTCTACGAGCAGTACTTC	CASRPGLAVYEQYF
many	TRBV28	13	-	TRBJ1-2	TGTGCCAGCAGTTTTACGTCGAGTCGTGGCTACACCTTC	CASSFTSSRGYTF
many	TRBV30	15	-	TRBJ1-5	TGTGCCTGGAGTGTACAGGGATCATCGGATCAGCCCCAGCATTTT	CAWSVQGSSDQPQHF
-	TRBV11-1	13	-	TRBJ2-2	TGTGCCAGCAGCTTAGCTACTATCGGGGAGCTGTTTTTT	CASSLATIGELFF
few	TRBV5-1	15	-	TRBJ2-3	TGCGCCAGCAGCTTGTCAGGGGCCGGAACAGATACGCAGTATTTT	CASSLSGAGTDTQYF
few	TRBV29-1	13	TRBD2	TRBJ2-5	TGCAGCGTTGGACTAGCGGTACAAGAGACCCAGTACTTC	CSVGLAVQETQYF
-	TRBV29-1	10	-	TRBJ1-2	TGCAGCGTGCACAGGGAAGACTACACCTTC	CSVHREDYTF